Described below is a single T cell receptor beta chain sequence and its context. Antigen unknown. The protocol was immunoSEQ multiplex PCR, while the TCRdb copy is restricted to in-frame clones and leaves out a portion. Among 60,000 to 85,000 clones listed, around 89% were seen once. This sample is drawn from a study of OX40 agonist ivuxolimab in advanced cancers. Study conclusions and caveats: Within 6 weeks, CD4+ and CD8+ blood T cells expanded clonally at 0.1 to 3.0 mg/kg.

V was pared by 5 bases and J by 4 bases, with 11 bases between. This CDR3 has 13 amino acids. Germline V gene lookup returns CDR1 LNHNV and CDR2 YYDKDF (reference sequence). The V gene is TRBV15, the J gene TRBJ1-2; D is ambiguous. The receptor was isolated from an adult with an advanced solid tumor such as melanoma, head and neck, liver or kidney cancer. The sample consisted of CD4+ or CD8+ T cells sorted from blood, taken in a trial of the OX40 agonist ivuxolimab. CDR3 DNA: TGTGCCACCAGCTTGGACCCCTCCTATGGCTACACCTTC. This encodes CATSLDPSYGYTF.